This passage covers 3 T cell receptor beta chains from one sample sequenced in a study of technical replicates of blood from a handful of donors. TCRdb keeps only in-frame clones here, not all; method: immunoSEQ multiplex PCR. The sample comprises 80,000 or so clones, just over 95% of which are singletons, and nearly 0.2% rests with the top ten. Sequenced: T cells isolated from PBMCs. The receptor source for this set is a human donor in good health.

The J gene is TRBJ1-1, the V gene TRBV9; possibly TRBD1 for D (5 bases). Germline V CDR1 and CDR2: SGDLS, YYNGEE. The CDR3 length is 13 residues. V gave up 7 bases and J gave up 7 bases, with 17 bases separating them. CDR3 DNA: TGTGCCAGCGGCGGACGGGCGGGGGTTGAAGCTTTCTTT. Translation: CASGGRAGVEAFF.

This chain connects TRBV19 to TRBJ1-4; D gene ambiguous. V was trimmed by 3 bases and J by 8 bases, leaving 10 bases between them. CDR3 length equals 13 residues. Germline V lookup: CDR1 LNHDA, CDR2 SQIVND (reference sequence). The CDR3 sequence: CASSMGGDEKLFF. In nucleotides, the CDR3 is TGTGCCAGTAGTATGGGTGGAGACGAAAAACTGTTTTTT.

This clone was detected once. In nucleotides, the CDR3 is TGTGCCACCAGCAGAGGCAGTGTCCTCGTAGCCAAAAACATTCAGTACTTC. It is translated as CATSRGSVLVAKNIQYF. The rearrangement uses TRBV15 and TRBJ2-4; D remains ambiguous. CDR1 is LNHNV and CDR2 is YYDKDF in the germline V gene (reference sequence). Trimming stripped 1 base from V and 0 bases from J, with 13 bases between. The CDR3 runs 17 residues.